The 13 T cell receptor beta chains in this list originate from one sample, sequenced in a study of T cell responses to AZD1222 COVID-19 vaccine. Measured with immunoSEQ multiplex PCR; TCRdb has only the in-frame clones, and not every one. The data contain around 150,000 clones, 85% to 90% of them singletons. This sample comprised peripheral blood, obtained 28 days after the second AZD1222 dose. These receptors were obtained from an adult who received the AZD1222 COVID-19 vaccine.

This chain connects TRBV6-5 to TRBJ2-1; D might be TRBD1 (6 bases). The CDR3 has 12 residues. V was trimmed by 7 bases and J by 10 bases, leaving 14 bases between them. Per the germline V gene, CDR1 is MNHEY and CDR2 is SVGAGI. The CDR3 bases are TGTGCCAGCACCCAGTCGACAGGAGAGCAGTTCTTC. Amino acids: CASTQSTGEQFF.

V is TRBV7-2 and J is TRBJ2-7, with 9 bases aligning to TRBD1. This CDR3 is 15 amino acids long. Germline V gene lookup returns CDR1 SGHTA and CDR2 FQGNSA. V lost 5 bases and J lost 4; bases outside the gene matches: 9. The CDR3 region has the DNA TGTGCCAGCAGCCCAAGGACAGGGGCCAGGTACGAGCAGTACTTC. This encodes CASSPRTGARYEQYF. Filled out from reference TRBV7-2 and TRBJ2-7, the complete variable domain reads GAGVSQSPSNKVTEKGKDVELRCDPISGHTALYWYRQSLGQGLEFLIYFQGNSAPDKSGLPSDRFSAERTGGSVSTLTIQRTQQEDSAVYLCASSPRTGARYEQYFGPGTRLTVT.

The rearrangement uses TRBV7-9 and TRBJ2-3; D might be TRBD1 (7 bases). This CDR3 is 16 amino acids long. Germline CDR1 and CDR2: SEHNR and FQNEAQ (reference sequence). V was shortened by 0 bases and J by 3 bases, with 13 bases between the two germline ends. The CDR3 region has the DNA TGTGCCAGCAGCTTAGCGGAGGGGGCATCTACAGATACGCAGTATTTT. Its protein is CASSLAEGASTDTQYF.

The chain joins TRBV5-4 to TRBJ1-1, with a tentative D call TRBD1 (5 bases). V gave up 2 bases and J gave up 1 base, with 15 bases separating them. The CDR3 is 16 amino acids. The germline V gene encodes CDR1 SGHNT and CDR2 YYREEE (reference sequence). The CDR3: CASSFGGTQGNTEAFF. The DNA for the CDR3 is TGTGCCAGCAGCTTCGGGGGGACCCAGGGGAACACTGAAGCTTTCTTT.

CDR3 amino acids: CATSRGVGYGYTF. The CDR3 DNA reads as TGTGCCACCAGCCGGGGGGTCGGGTATGGCTACACCTTC. V and J are TRBV24-1 and TRBJ1-2; the D gene is possibly TRBD1 (5 bases). CDR1 and CDR2 (germline): KGHDR, SFDVKD. CDR3 length: 13 residues. Between the trimmed V and J ends, which lost 7 bases and 5 bases, there was a span of 13 bases.

The chain combines TRBV27 with TRBJ1-2, with TRBD1 matching 7 bases. V shed 3 bases and J 4 bases; nucleotides not matched to a gene: 14. Germline CDR1 and CDR2: MNHEY and SMNVEV (reference sequence). CDR3 length equals 17 residues. The CDR3 region has the DNA TGTGCCAGCAGTTTGCACCAGGGGGTTGGGTCTGGCTATGGCTACACCTTC. Protein sequence: CASSLHQGVGSGYGYTF.

The chain recombines TRBV7-2 with TRBJ2-3; 7 bases agree with TRBD1. The germline gives CDR1 SGHTA, CDR2 FQGNSA. With 5 bases clipped from V and 0 bases from J, the junction kept 5 bases outside the gene matches. This CDR3 spans 15 amino acids. This CDR3 is CASSETGLSTDTQYF. The CDR3 nucleotides read TGTGCCAGCAGCGAGACAGGGTTGAGCACAGATACGCAGTATTTT.

This chain joins TRBV27 and TRBJ1-2, with D maybe TRBD1 (5 bases). V was cut by 3 bases and J by 2 bases, with 13 bases left in between. In germline, CDR1 is MNHEY, CDR2 SMNVEV (reference sequence). CDR3 length: 15 amino acids. The CDR3 protein is CASSFRRAANYGYTF. In DNA, the CDR3 is TGTGCCAGCAGTTTTCGCAGGGCGGCCAACTATGGCTACACCTTC.

This clone was seen a single time. The chain has TRBV20-1 and TRBJ1-5, with D possibly being TRBD1 (5 bases). With 6 bases removed from V and 7 bases from J, the gap between germline ends came to 10 bases. This CDR3 has 11 amino acids. Germline V gene sequence: CDR1 DFQATT, CDR2 SNEGSKA (reference sequence). Here the CDR3 reads CSAMGDQPQHF. CDR3 DNA: TGCAGTGCAATGGGGGACCAGCCCCAGCATTTT.

The genes are TRBV7-8 and TRBJ2-5; 8 bases are shared with TRBD2. The trim removed 0 bases at V and 2 bases at J, leaving 14 bases unmatched. The germline CDR1 and CDR2 sequences are SGHVS and FQNEAQ. The CDR3 is made up of 19 amino acids. CDR3 in amino acids: CASSLAYLPAGVGQETQYF. As DNA, the CDR3 is TGTGCCAGCAGCTTAGCTTATCTTCCAGCGGGGGTGGGGCAAGAGACCCAGTACTTC.

V and J are TRBV2 and TRBJ1-1; no reliable D call. Trimming removed 3 bases at V and 6 bases at J, with 17 bases between. The germline V gene encodes CDR1 SNHLY and CDR2 FYNNEI. This CDR3 contains 15 residues. As DNA, the CDR3 is TGTGCCAGCAGTGAGGCGGTGAATTTTATAGCTGAAGCTTTCTTT. Amino acid sequence: CASSEAVNFIAEAFF.

The J gene is TRBJ1-1, the V gene TRBV6-2 or TRBV6-3, with 7 bases that match TRBD1. Germline V gene sequence: CDR1 MNHEY, CDR2 SVGEGT. The CDR3 runs 17 residues. The V segment lost 0 bases and the J segment 0 bases; nucleotides outside the gene matches: 7. The CDR3 DNA sequence: TGTGCCAGCAGTTACTCAAAAACCGGGACAGTGAACACTGAAGCTTTCTTT. It specifies CASSYSKTGTVNTEAFF.

This sequence joins TRBV2 and TRBJ2-2; D gene unclear. V lost 2 bases, J lost 7 bases, and 14 bases lay in between. Germline V gives CDR1 SNHLY, CDR2 FYNNEI. This CDR3 spans 15 amino acids. For the CDR3, the DNA is TGTGCCAGCAGTGAAAGGACGGCCCTACACGGGGAGCTGTTTTTT. Amino acid sequence: CASSERTALHGELFF.